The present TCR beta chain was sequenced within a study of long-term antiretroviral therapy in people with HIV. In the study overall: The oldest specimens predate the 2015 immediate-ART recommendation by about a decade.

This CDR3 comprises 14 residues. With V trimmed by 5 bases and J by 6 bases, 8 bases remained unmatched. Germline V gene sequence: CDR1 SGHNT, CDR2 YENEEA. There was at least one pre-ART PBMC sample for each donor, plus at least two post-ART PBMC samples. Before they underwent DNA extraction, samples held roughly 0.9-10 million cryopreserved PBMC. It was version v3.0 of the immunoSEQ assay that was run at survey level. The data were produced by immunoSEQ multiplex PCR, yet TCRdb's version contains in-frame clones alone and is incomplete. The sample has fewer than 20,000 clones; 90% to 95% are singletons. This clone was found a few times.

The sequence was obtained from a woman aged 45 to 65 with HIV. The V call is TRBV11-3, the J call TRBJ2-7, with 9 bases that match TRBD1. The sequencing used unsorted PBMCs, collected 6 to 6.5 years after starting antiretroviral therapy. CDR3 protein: CASSRGQGFGEQYF. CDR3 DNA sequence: TGTGCCAGCAGCCGCGGACAGGGGTTTGGCGAGCAGTACTTC.